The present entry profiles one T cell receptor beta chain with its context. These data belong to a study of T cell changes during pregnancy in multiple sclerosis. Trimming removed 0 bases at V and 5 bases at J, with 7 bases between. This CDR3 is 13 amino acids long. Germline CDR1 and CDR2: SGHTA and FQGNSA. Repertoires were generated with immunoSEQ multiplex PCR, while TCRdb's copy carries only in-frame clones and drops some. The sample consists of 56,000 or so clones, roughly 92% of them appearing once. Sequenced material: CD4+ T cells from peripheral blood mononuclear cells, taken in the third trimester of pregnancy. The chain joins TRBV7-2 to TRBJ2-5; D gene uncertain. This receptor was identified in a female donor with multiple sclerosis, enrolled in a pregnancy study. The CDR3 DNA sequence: TGTGCCAGCAGCTTAGCCCCCCGGGAGACCCAGTACTTC. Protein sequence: CASSLAPRETQYF. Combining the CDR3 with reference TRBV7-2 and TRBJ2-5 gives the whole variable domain GAGVSQSPSNKVTEKGKDVELRCDPISGHTALYWYRQSLGQGLEFLIYFQGNSAPDKSGLPSDRFSAERTGGSVSTLTIQRTQQEDSAVYLCASSLAPRETQYFGPGTRLLVL.